The source of this T cell receptor (beta chain) is a study of blood T cell repertoires in COVID-19. For the study at large: Whether acute or convalescent, the COVID-19 samples came from the United States, Italy and Spain. The cDNA or gDNA used as material had been derived from T cells, B-cell-depleted T cells, or PBMCs.

The authors' processing: Counts of nucleated cells, estimated from reference gene primer amplification, were obtained. TCRdb's copy holds only in-frame clones and misses some; the assay was immunoSEQ multiplex PCR. That table is the source of V, J and clone size, and D and trimming were worked out from the DNA. Of around 36,000 clones in the sample, 83% were seen once. This clone was detected a few times. V gave up 5 bases and J gave up 3 bases, with 14 bases separating them. The CDR3 sequence is 14 residues long. From germline, CDR1 is WNHNN and CDR2 SYGVQD (reference sequence). The sample consisted of peripheral blood. The V and J genes are TRBV10-1 and TRBJ2-7; tentatively, D is TRBD1 (6 bases). The receptor comes from a man aged 50 or older with acute or convalescent COVID-19. DNA of the CDR3: TGCGCCAGCAGTTCCGGGACAAGCTTCTACGAGCAGTACTTC. Its protein is CASSSGTSFYEQYF.